The T cell receptor (beta chain) under discussion was sequenced for a study of T-cell memory formation after mild COVID-19 (dated by TCRdb to 2020 to 2022). At the level of the whole study: Most TCR sequence clusters were specific to one of the two donors. Longitudinal TCRalpha and TCRbeta repertoire sequencing tracked T-cell clones expanding and contracting after mild COVID-19 in a couple of donors. The cohort was made up of two young adult volunteers, one female and one male, who were previously healthy. Results the study describes overall, beyond this receptor: The second-wave clones that peaked on day 37 were not confirmed to be SARS-CoV-2 specific. Clones contracting from day 15 to 85 had balanced CD4/CD8 phenotypes, while a second wave expanding from day 15 to 37 was biased towards CD4+. The detection of some responding clones in pre-infection memory suggests that pre-existing cross-reactive memory T cells joined the SARS-CoV-2 response. Only a couple of mild cases were covered in the study, and larger cohorts including severe cases with pre-infection samples were considered necessary. Contracting CD4+ clones turned up mainly in the CM and EM memory subsets, whereas EMRA was where CD8+ clones were enriched.

For this clonotype: Its antigen remains unidentified. Within one base of it there is no much larger clone, and no base qualities were kept.

PBMCs were isolated by Ficoll-Paque density gradient centrifugation. After removal of 6 bases from V and 5 bases from J, the junction retains 4 bases not matched to a gene. From the cysteine up to the phenylalanine, the CDR3 has a length of 15 residues. Kept here is only the CDR3 DNA, which spans 45 bases and is read in frame from base 1. Reading the germline V gene gives CDR1 SNHLY and CDR2 FYNNEI. The sequencing machine was an Illumina NovaSeq 6000. cDNA libraries for TCRalpha and TCRbeta were prepared by 5'RACE using constant-segment primers, with sample barcodes and unique molecular identifiers added. RNA was extracted from every sample with Trizol reagent. Libraries were amplified in two PCR steps, with a second sample barcode and Illumina TruSeq adapters added in the second step. Sequencing of the libraries was done on an Illumina NovaSeq, producing 2 x 150 bp paired-end reads. Under the source paper's analysis protocol: With migec v1.2.7, reads were demultiplexed and then collapsed into UMI-guided consensus sequences. With mixcr v2.1.11, UMI consensuses were aligned to TRA and TRB V and J templates and assembled into clonotypes. Expanded or contracted clonotypes were those called significant by both edgeR and NoisET, with noise models trained on biological replicates. For edgeR calls, the thresholds were a false discovery rate-adjusted p below 0.01 and a log2 fold-change of 1. As an exploratory analysis of dynamics, max-normalized trajectories of the 1000 most abundant clonotypes were examined with PCA combined with hierarchical clustering. Each responding clone was given a CD4 or CD8 phenotype based on the CD4+ and CD8+ repertoires, which had been sequenced separately. TCRdb trimmed the raw reads at Q25, called clones with MiXCR and kept productive beta chains. CDR3 protein sequences are deduplicated, and each keeps its most common genes and DNA. TCRdb, not the authors, supplied the V and J calls. The sample records some 120,000 distinct CDR3 sequences, about 16% of which are singletons. The ten largest make up roughly 14% of the sample.

The clonotype originates from an adult woman who had mild COVID-19 (a few samples of this study predate the infection). The sample titles of this study are shuffled in the database, so cell type and time point are left out; the donor was told from shared clones. The chain is encoded by TRBV2 joined to TRBJ1-6; 10 junctional bases match TRBD1. The sample consisted of PBMCs or a T cell subset sorted from them (not recorded which). The nucleotide sequence reads TGTGCCAGCAGGAGACAGGGGGCGCATAATTCACCCCTCCACTTT. The resulting protein is CASRRQGAHNSPLHF.